The T cell receptor (beta chain) under discussion was sequenced for a study of blood T cells in healthy people across ages. Trimming at V came to 8 bases and at J to 9 bases, leaving 5 bases not matched to a gene. This CDR3 spans 13 amino acids. Germline V lookup: CDR1 LNHDA, CDR2 SQIVND (reference sequence). It was with a sample-barcoded 5' primer and a J-beta primer mix that a second PCR of about 6 to 12 cycles was run. Each TCR beta cDNA got a 12-nucleotide random molecular identifier. One entry per CDR3 protein results from TCRdb running MiXCR on the 5' RACE reads. The sample carries almost 800,000 distinct CDR3 sequences, roughly 60% recorded once. Study-wide results and limits: Unknown donor CMV status possibly confounded expanded clonotype changes.

Comments on this clonotype: What it binds is unknown.

The chain recombines TRBV19 with TRBJ1-6; 9 nucleotides match TRBD1. Specimen: blood. The receptor comes from a man aged 25-40 years in good health. In DNA form, the CDR3 reads TGTGCCAGTCGACAGGGGGTCGCTTCACCCCTCCACTTT. It translates to CASRQGVASPLHF. Together with reference TRBV19 and TRBJ1-6, the CDR3 gives the full variable domain: DGGITQSPKYLFRKEGQNVTLSCEQNLNHDAMYWYRQDPGQGLRLIYYSQIVNDFQKGDIAEGYSVSREKKESFPLTVTSAQKNPTAFYLCASRQGVASPLHFGNGTRLTVT.